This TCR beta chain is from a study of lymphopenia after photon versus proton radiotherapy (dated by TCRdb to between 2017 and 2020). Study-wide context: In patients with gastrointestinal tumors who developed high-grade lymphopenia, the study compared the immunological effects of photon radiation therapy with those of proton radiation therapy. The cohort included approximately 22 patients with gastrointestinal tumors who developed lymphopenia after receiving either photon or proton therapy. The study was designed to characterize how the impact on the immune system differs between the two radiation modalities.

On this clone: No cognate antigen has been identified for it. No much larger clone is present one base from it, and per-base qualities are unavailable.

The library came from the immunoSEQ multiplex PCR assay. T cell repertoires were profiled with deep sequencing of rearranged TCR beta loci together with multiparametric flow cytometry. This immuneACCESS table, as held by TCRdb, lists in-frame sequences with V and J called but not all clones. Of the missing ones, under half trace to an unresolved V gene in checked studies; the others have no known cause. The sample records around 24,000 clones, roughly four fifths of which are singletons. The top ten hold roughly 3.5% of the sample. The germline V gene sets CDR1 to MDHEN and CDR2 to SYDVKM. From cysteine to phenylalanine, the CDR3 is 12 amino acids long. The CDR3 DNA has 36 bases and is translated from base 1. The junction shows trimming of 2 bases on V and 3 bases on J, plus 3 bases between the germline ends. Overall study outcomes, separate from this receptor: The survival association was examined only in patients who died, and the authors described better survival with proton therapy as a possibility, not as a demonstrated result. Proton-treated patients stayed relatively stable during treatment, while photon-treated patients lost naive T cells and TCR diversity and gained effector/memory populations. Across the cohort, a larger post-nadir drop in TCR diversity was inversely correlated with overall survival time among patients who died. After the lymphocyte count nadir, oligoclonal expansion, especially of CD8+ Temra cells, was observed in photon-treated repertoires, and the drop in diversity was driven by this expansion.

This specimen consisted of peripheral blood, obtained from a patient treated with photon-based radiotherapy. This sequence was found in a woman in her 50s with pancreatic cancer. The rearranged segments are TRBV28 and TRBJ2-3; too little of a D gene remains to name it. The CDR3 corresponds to CASSLSTDTQYF. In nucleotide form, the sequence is TGTGCCAGCAGTTTAAGTACAGATACGCAGTATTTT.